One and the same sample provided the 30 T cell receptor beta chains below, sequenced in a study of patients and donors after allogeneic stem cell transplantation. TCRdb used MiXCR to reprocess the RT-PCR reads, holding one entry per CDR3 protein. The data show more than 150,000 distinct CDR3 sequences, less than 45% seen once. Sequences were obtained from blood, either unsorted or a sorted T cell fraction (not recorded which). These receptors all come from a human donor who was either an allogeneic HSCT recipient or a stem cell or donor lymphocyte infusion donor (not recorded which). It is not recorded whose cells these are; they may come from a transplant donor.

The rearrangement uses TRBV19 and TRBJ1-5; TRBD1 is a possible D gene (5 bases). The CDR3 has 14 residues. CDR1 LNHDA and CDR2 SQIVND come from the germline V gene (reference sequence). V lost 10 bases and J 5 bases, leaving 18 bases between the germline ends. The CDR3 reads CATLSPGRDQPQHF. The DNA of the CDR3 is TGTGCCACCTTATCGCCAGGGCGCGATCAGCCCCAGCATTTT.

This chain connects TRBV6-5 to TRBJ2-7; TRBD2 matches 7 bases. J was trimmed by 3 bases and V by 5 bases; bases with no gene match: 4. The germline V gene encodes CDR1 MNHEY and CDR2 SVGAGI. The CDR3 contains 13 residues. This CDR3 reads CASSRAGDYEQYF. The CDR3 DNA follows: TGTGCCAGCAGTAGGGCGGGGGACTACGAGCAGTACTTC.

The chain's CDR3 is CASSPSATAYNEQFF. DNA for the CDR3: TGTGCCAGCAGTCCCTCGGCGACAGCTTACAATGAGCAGTTCTTC. The rearrangement joins TRBV12-3 or TRBV12-4 to TRBJ2-1; tentative D call: TRBD1 (5 bases). The CDR3 is 15 residues long. V lost 5 bases and J lost 4, with 15 bases in between.

The genes are TRBV5-5 and TRBJ2-3; D tentatively fits TRBD1 or TRBD2 (5 bases each). Germline values: CDR1 SGHKS, CDR2 YYEKEE (reference sequence). Trimming stripped 3 bases from V and 5 bases from J, with 16 bases between. The CDR3 extends over 15 amino acids. The CDR3 spells CASSWDRRREDTQYF. The CDR3 region has the DNA TGTGCCAGCAGCTGGGACCGCCGCCGGGAAGATACGCAGTATTTT.

This clonotype was seen a few times. The V gene is TRBV4-1, the J gene TRBJ1-1, with D maybe TRBD1 (6 bases). This CDR3 spans 15 amino acids. Germline CDR1 MGHRA, CDR2 YSYEKL. V was trimmed by 4 bases and J by 4 bases, leaving 16 bases between them. CDR3 residues: CASSPVIGGRTEAFF. The CDR3 coding sequence is TGCGCCAGCAGCCCAGTCATCGGGGGGCGCACTGAAGCTTTCTTT.

The chain carries TRBV11-1 and TRBJ2-1, with 7 nucleotides matching TRBD2. This CDR3 contains 12 residues. Unmatched junction bases numbered 7, after V lost 5 bases and J lost 12 bases. Germline CDR1 and CDR2: SGHAT and FQDESV (reference sequence). CDR3 nucleotide sequence: TGTGCCAGCAGCCTGACTAGCTTGGGGCAGTTCTTC. Translated, it gives CASSLTSLGQFF.

This chain joins TRBV7-9 and TRBJ1-4; D ambiguous. The germline V and J ends were trimmed by 5 bases and 6 bases, with 19 bases remaining between them. The CDR3 sequence is 16 residues long. The germline V gene has CDR1 SEHNR and CDR2 FQNEAQ (reference sequence). The CDR3 protein is CASSPGYSLRHEKLFF. As DNA, the CDR3 is TGTGCCAGCAGCCCCGGGTACAGTCTCCGGCATGAAAAACTGTTTTTT. The full variable domain, in which reference TRBV7-9 and TRBJ1-4 provide the parts outside the CDR3, is DTGVSQNPRHKITKRGQNVTFRCDPISEHNRLYWYRQTLGQGPEFLTYFQNEAQLEKSRLLSDRFSAERPKGSFSTLEIQRTEQGDSAMYLCASSPGYSLRHEKLFFGSGTQLSVL.

The CDR3 reads CASSQAENTIYF. In nucleotides, the CDR3 is TGTGCCAGCAGTCAAGCGGAAAACACCATATATTTT. This rearrangement joins TRBV28 to TRBJ1-3; D remains unclear. Germline V gives CDR1 MDHEN, CDR2 SYDVKM. This CDR3 is 12 amino acids long. The V end lost 5 bases, the J end lost 6 bases, and 8 bases lay between the germline ends.

This clonotype has just a few counts. The chain has TRBV5-6 and TRBJ1-1; D gene uncertain. The CDR3 has 14 amino acids. Germline V CDR1 and CDR2: SGHDT, YYEEEE. Trimming took 1 base from V and 0 from J, leaving 7 bases between them. The CDR3 DNA reads as TGTGCCAGCAGCTTGCCCTCCATGAACACTGAAGCTTTCTTT. This translates into CASSLPSMNTEAFF.

This chain uses TRBV15 with TRBJ1-3; TRBD1 might be the D (5 bases). The CDR3 is 15 amino acids. Germline values: CDR1 LNHNV, CDR2 YYDKDF (reference sequence). V lost 0 bases and J 4 bases, leaving 10 bases between the germline ends. In nucleotides, the CDR3 is TGTGCCACCAGCAGAGATCCAGGGCCCGGAAACACCATATATTTT. Translation gives CATSRDPGPGNTIYF.

This chain connects TRBV5-6 to TRBJ1-5; possibly TRBD1 for D (5 bases). CDR1 SGHDT and CDR2 YYEEEE come from the germline V gene. V lost 2 bases and J lost 2, with 11 bases in between. The CDR3 contains 15 residues. CDR3 coding DNA: TGTGCCAGCAGCTTTGGAGGGGTGGGCAATCAGCCCCAGCATTTT. As protein: CASSFGGVGNQPQHF.

This clonotype was seen many times. The junction and the germline gene differ at one end; a read error may be behind it. The gene calls are TRBV5-1 and TRBJ1-1; no clear D. CDR1 and CDR2 (germline): SGHRS, YFSETQ. This CDR3 has 12 amino acids. In nucleotides, the CDR3 is TGTGCCAGCAGCTTAGAAGGGACTGAAGCTTTCTTT. Translation: CASSLEGTEAFF.

There are a few counts of this clonotype. The chain links TRBV6-5 to TRBJ1-1, with D possibly matching TRBD1 (5 bases). This CDR3 is 13 amino acids long. Germline V gives CDR1 MNHEY, CDR2 SVGAGI. Deletions cut 5 bases from V and 9 bases from J, with 16 bases between. CDR3 nucleotide sequence: TGTGCCAGCAGTAGGTTTAGGGGCCCCAAAGCTTTCTTT. Its protein product is CASSRFRGPKAFF.

In this sample, this clonotype turned up a few times. The V call is TRBV9, the J call TRBJ2-1; 10 nucleotides line up with TRBD2. CDR3 length: 14 residues. After removal of 1 base from V and 6 bases from J, the junction contained 1 base not matched to a gene. Germline CDR1 and CDR2: SGDLS and YYNGEE. CDR3 sequence: CASSVTSGANEQFF. For the CDR3, the DNA is TGTGCCAGCAGCGTAACTAGCGGGGCCAATGAGCAGTTCTTC. The full variable domain, rest sourced from reference TRBV9 and TRBJ2-1, is DSGVTQTPKHLITATGQRVTLRCSPRSGDLSVYWYQQSLDQGLQFLIQYYNGEERAKGNILERFSAQQFPDLHSELNLSSLELGDSALYFCASSVTSGANEQFFGPGTRLTVL.

In this sample, this clonotype turned up a few times. The V and J genes are TRBV4-3 and TRBJ1-4; D is uncertain. The CDR3 contains 15 residues. In germline, CDR1 is LGHNA, CDR2 YSLEER. V was pared by 0 bases and J by 0 bases, with 5 bases between. CDR3 coding DNA: TGCGCCAGCAGCCAAGATCCAACAACTAATGAAAAACTGTTTTTT. Amino acid sequence: CASSQDPTTNEKLFF.

The chain joins TRBV12-3 or TRBV12-4 to TRBJ2-1; a possible D gene is TRBD2 (6 bases). The V end was cut by 5 bases, the J end by 5 bases, with 19 bases between. The CDR3 extends over 16 amino acids. CDR3 amino acids: CASSPLREYPNNEQFF. Here the CDR3 DNA reads TGTGCCAGCAGTCCGCTTCGGGAGTACCCGAACAATGAGCAGTTCTTC.

V and J are TRBV20-1 and TRBJ1-5, with D possibly TRBD1 on 5 matching bases. V lost 3 bases and J lost 2, with 8 bases in between. The CDR3 has 13 residues. Germline CDR1 DFQATT, CDR2 SNEGSKA (reference sequence). CDR3 nucleotides: TGCAGTGCTAGCCCGGGGGGCAATCAGCCCCAGCATTTT. Protein: CSASPGGNQPQHF.

The chain has TRBV7-2 and TRBJ2-5, with TRBD1 matching over 7 bases. Germline V gene data show CDR1 as SGHTA and CDR2 as FQGNSA. V was clipped by 1 base and J by 5 bases; unmatched bases: 10. This CDR3 region has 16 residues. DNA for the CDR3: TGTGCCAGCAGCTTAGTCCCCCGGACAGGTGGTGAGACCCAGTACTTC. It codes for CASSLVPRTGGETQYF.

This clonotype was recorded once. The gene calls are TRBV3-1 and TRBJ2-2; 11 bases match TRBD2. With 7 bases clipped from V and 4 bases from J, the junction kept 14 bases outside the gene matches. Germline values: CDR1 LGHDT, CDR2 YNNKEL (reference sequence). This CDR3 has 18 residues. This CDR3 reads CASTTMGSTSGSTGELFF. The CDR3 coding sequence is TGTGCCAGCACAACCATGGGGTCTACTAGCGGGAGCACCGGGGAGCTGTTTTTT. Based on the CDR3 plus reference TRBV3-1 and TRBJ2-2, the full variable domain is DTAVSQTPKYLVTQMGNDKSIKCEQNLGHDTMYWYKQDSKKFLKIMFSYNNKELIINETVPNRFSPKSPDKAHLNLHINSLELGDSAVYFCASTTMGSTSGSTGELFFGEGSRLTVL.

The chain recombines TRBV9 with TRBJ2-7, with a possible D match to TRBD1 (6 bases). CDR1 is SGDLS, CDR2 YYNGEE, per germline. This CDR3 comprises 13 residues. Trimming left V 3 bases short and J 6 bases short, with 13 bases between. This CDR3 is CASSDDPGAEQYF. CDR3 coding DNA: TGTGCCAGCAGCGACGACCCAGGGGCCGAGCAGTACTTC.

The chain joins TRBV6-5 to TRBJ2-1, with 7 bases identical to TRBD1. CDR3 length equals 15 residues. The trim removed 2 bases at V and 5 bases at J, leaving 6 bases unmatched. The germline CDR1 and CDR2 sequences are MNHEY and SVGAGI. The CDR3 loop is CASSYMGQGDNEQFF. CDR3 sequence (DNA): TGTGCCAGCAGTTACATGGGCCAGGGGGACAATGAGCAGTTCTTC.

V is TRBV2 and J is TRBJ1-1; D is possibly TRBD1 (5 bases). CDR1 SNHLY and CDR2 FYNNEI come from the germline V gene. The CDR3 contains 14 residues. The V and J ends lost 3 bases and 4 bases respectively, with 12 bases between them. CDR3: CASSERGEATEAFF. In DNA form, the CDR3 reads TGTGCCAGCAGTGAGAGAGGGGAGGCCACTGAAGCTTTCTTT.

The chain uses TRBV6-6 and TRBJ2-7; 7 nucleotides line up with TRBD2. J lost 3 bases, V lost 2 bases, and 19 bases had no gene match. The germline gives CDR1 MNHNY, CDR2 SVGAGI (reference sequence). This CDR3 contains 19 residues. CDR3 in DNA: TGTGCCAGCAGTTACCACCCGGGTTCGGAAGCGGGAAGTTACTACGAGCAGTACTTC. It encodes CASSYHPGSEAGSYYEQYF.

The chain has TRBV20-1 and TRBJ2-7; TRBD2 might be the D (6 bases). Trimming removed 5 bases from V and 2 bases from J, with 13 bases in between. Germline CDR1 DFQATT, CDR2 SNEGSKA (reference sequence). The CDR3 length is 13 residues. CDR3 nucleotide sequence: TGCAGTGCTGCGGGATACTCCCCCTACGAGCAGTACTTC. Translating it yields CSAAGYSPYEQYF.

The chain has TRBV6-5 and TRBJ1-5; maybe TRBD1 (5 bases). The CDR3 consists of 13 residues. Trimming took off 6 bases at V and 5 bases at J, with 11 bases between the two ends. Germline V CDR1 and CDR2: MNHEY, SVGAGI. In DNA form, the CDR3 reads TGTGCCAGCAGCGACAGTTTTCATCAGCCCCAGCATTTT. It codes for CASSDSFHQPQHF.

CDR3 residues: CAISERAGALADTQYF. CDR3 coding DNA: TGTGCCATCAGTGAGCGGGCGGGAGCGTTGGCAGATACGCAGTATTTT. The chain combines TRBV10-3 with TRBJ2-3, with 7 nucleotides matching TRBD2. Trimming cost V 2 bases and J 4 bases; bases outside gene matches: 9. CDR1 and CDR2 from the germline V gene are ENHRY and SYGVKD. This CDR3 contains 16 residues.

The V call is TRBV12-3 or TRBV12-4, the J call TRBJ1-6; D uncertain. Trimming left V 6 bases short and J 6 bases short, with 12 bases between. There are 14 residues in the CDR3. Written as DNA, the CDR3 is TGTGCCAGCAGCTCGCGGACGATTAATTCACCCCTCCACTTT. It encodes CASSSRTINSPLHF.

This clonotype was detected only a few times. The chain employs TRBV9 and TRBJ1-4; D unclear. This CDR3 comprises 12 residues. Germline CDR1 and CDR2: SGDLS and YYNGEE. Trimming shortened V by 0 bases and J by 8 bases, and 5 bases separated the two germline ends. The CDR3 spells CASSVGDEKLFF. The CDR3 region has the DNA TGTGCCAGCAGCGTAGGTGACGAAAAACTGTTTTTT.

The V call is TRBV6-6, the J call TRBJ2-7, with TRBD2 matching 8 bases. After removal of 2 bases from V and 3 bases from J, the junction contained 3 bases not matched to a gene. Germline loops: CDR1 MNHNY, CDR2 SVGAGI (reference sequence). The CDR3 is made up of 14 amino acids. The CDR3 region has the DNA TGTGCCAGCAGTTACCTCGGGACTAGCTACGAGCAGTACTTC. Translation: CASSYLGTSYEQYF.

This clonotype was seen a handful of times. DNA of the CDR3: TGTGCCAGCAGCTTGTTAGTGGGCTCTCAGCCCCAGCATTTT. Its protein is CASSLLVGSQPQHF. V gene TRBV12-3 or TRBV12-4 combines with J gene TRBJ1-5; D remains ambiguous. This CDR3 has 14 amino acids. V lost 6 bases and J lost 6, with 15 bases in between.